The 5 T cell receptor beta chains given below trace back to one sample, sequenced in a study of shared clonotypes between healthy human individuals. Measured with immunoSEQ multiplex PCR; TCRdb has only the in-frame clones, and not every one. The profile covers about half a million clones, with 81% appearing a single time and more than 9.5% taken by the ten largest. The sequenced material came from PBMCs. Receptors were obtained from a middle-aged woman in good health. Some clones in this sample may be carry-over from other donors' samples.

As for this clone: A far larger clone is one nucleotide away, so this likely arose from a read error. The CDR3 is CAGSYSTEGGETQYF. CDR3 DNA sequence: TGTGCCGGCAGTTACTCGACGGAGGGAGGGGAGACCCAGTACTTC. The chain recombines TRBV6-5 with TRBJ2-5, with 7 bases identical to TRBD2. CDR3 length: 15 residues. Germline CDR1 and CDR2: MNHEY and SVGAGI.

Remarks on this clone: Since a far larger clone is one base different, this is likely a read error. The V gene is TRBV2, the J gene TRBJ2-3; D unresolved. The CDR3 is 11 residues long. Germline assignment: CDR1 SNHLY and CDR2 FYNNEI. CDR3 in DNA: TGTACCAGCAGGTATCAAGATACGCAGTATTTT. Translating it yields CTSRYQDTQYF.

The gene calls are TRBV6-6 and TRBJ2-5; D gene uncertain. This CDR3 has 12 residues. Between the trimmed V and J ends, which lost 0 bases and 4 bases, there was a span of 3 bases. Germline lookup yields CDR1 MNHNY and CDR2 SVGAGI (reference sequence). CDR3 in amino acids: CASSYSIETQYF. In DNA form, the CDR3 reads TGTGCCAGCAGTTACTCGATAGAGACCCAGTACTTC.

The chain recombines TRBV5-6 with TRBJ2-5; no definite D call. V was cut by 0 bases and J by 5 bases, with 11 bases left in between. This CDR3 has 14 residues. Germline-derived CDR1 and CDR2 are SGHDT and YYEEEE. This CDR3 is CASSLAVGKETQYF. In DNA, the CDR3 is TGTGCCAGCAGCTTGGCCGTGGGGAAGGAGACCCAGTACTTC.

The chain carries TRBV2 and TRBJ2-2, with TRBD1 matching over 7 bases. The CDR3 is 15 amino acids. Germline assignment: CDR1 SNHLY and CDR2 FYNNEI. V was pared by 5 bases and J by 0 bases, with 3 bases of the junction left unmatched. The CDR3 region is CASSRQGSNTGELFF. CDR3 DNA: TGTGCCAGCAGTCGACAGGGTTCGAACACCGGGGAGCTGTTTTTT. Based on the CDR3 plus reference TRBV2 and TRBJ2-2, the full variable domain is EPEVTQTPSHQVTQMGQEVILRCVPISNHLYFYWYRQILGQKVEFLVSFYNNEISEKSEIFDDQFSVERPDGSNFTLKIRSTKLEDSAMYFCASSRQGSNTGELFFGEGSRLTVL.